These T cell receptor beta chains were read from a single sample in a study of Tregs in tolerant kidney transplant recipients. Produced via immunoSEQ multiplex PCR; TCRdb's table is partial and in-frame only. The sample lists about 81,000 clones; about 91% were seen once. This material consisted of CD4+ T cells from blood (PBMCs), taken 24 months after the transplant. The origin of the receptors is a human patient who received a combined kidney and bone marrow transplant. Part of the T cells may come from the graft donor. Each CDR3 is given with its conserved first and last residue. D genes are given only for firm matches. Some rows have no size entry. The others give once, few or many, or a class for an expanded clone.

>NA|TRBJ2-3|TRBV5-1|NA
TGCGCCAGCAGCGAGGCGGGGGCGAGCACAGATACGCAGTATTTT
CASSEAGASTDTQYF
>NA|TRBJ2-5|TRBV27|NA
TGTGCCAGCAACCCCCGGGCCCGGGGTAACCAAGAGACCCAGTACTTC
CASNPRARGNQETQYF
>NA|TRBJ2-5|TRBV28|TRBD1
TGTGCCAGCAGTCGGACAGGGGTGGAGACCCAGTACTTC
CASSRTGVETQYF
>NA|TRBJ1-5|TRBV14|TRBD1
TGTGCCAGCAGCCAAAGGACAGGGGGCAGTCAGCCCCAGCATTTT
CASSQRTGGSQPQHF
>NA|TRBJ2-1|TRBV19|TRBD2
TGTGCCAGTAGTAAGGCTAGCGGGAGAGTTAATGAGCAGTTCTTC
CASSKASGRVNEQFF
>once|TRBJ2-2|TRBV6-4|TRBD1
TGTGCCAGCGTGGACAGGGTAGTCAACACCGGGGAGCTGTTTTTT
CASVDRVVNTGELFF
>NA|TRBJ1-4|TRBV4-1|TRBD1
TGCGCCAGCAGTCCTACCATTTGGACAGGGCCAAAACTGTTTTTT
CASSPTIWTGPKLFF
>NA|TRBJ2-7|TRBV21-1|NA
TGTGCCAGCAGCAAAGGGGTGCGGCGCGGGGGGGCTTTCCAGTACGAGCAGTACTTC
CASSKGVRRGGAFQYEQYF
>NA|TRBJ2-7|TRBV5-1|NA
TGCGCCAGCAGCGGAACCGGGAAACTCTACGAGCAGTACTTC
CASSGTGKLYEQYF
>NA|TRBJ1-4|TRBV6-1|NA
TGTGCCAGCCTTCTACCTTGGGAAAAACTGTTTTTT
CASLLPWEKLFF
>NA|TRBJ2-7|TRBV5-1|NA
TGCGCCAGCAGCTTGGTGAGGGCGGGAACCCCGGAAGACTACTACGAGCAGTACTTC
CASSLVRAGTPEDYYEQYF
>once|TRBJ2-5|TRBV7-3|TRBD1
TGTGCCAGCAGTTGGACAGGGCAAGAGACCCAGTACTTC
CASSWTGQETQYF
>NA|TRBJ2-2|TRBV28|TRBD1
TGTGGGACAGGGGGTCCCGGGGAGCTGTTTTTT
CGTGGPGELFF
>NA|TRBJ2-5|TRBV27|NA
TGTGCCAGCAGTTACCGGGTCGGACTCCAAGAGACCCAGTACTTC
CASSYRVGLQETQYF
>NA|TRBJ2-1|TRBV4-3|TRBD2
TGCGCCAGCAGCCAAGAAGGGCTAGCGGGAGACAATGAGCAGTTCTTC
CASSQEGLAGDNEQFF
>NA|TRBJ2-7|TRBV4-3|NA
TGCGCCAGCAGCCCAACGCTGAATAAACCCCCGTTCGTTGTTGTTAGCGAGCAGTACTTC
CASSPTLNKPPFVVVSEQYF
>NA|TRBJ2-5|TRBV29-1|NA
TGCAGCATGTTAGGACTTGAGACCCAGTACTTC
CSMLGLETQYF